This record covers a single T cell receptor beta chain. The data were produced by immunoSEQ multiplex PCR, yet TCRdb's version contains in-frame clones alone and is incomplete. The sample has around 50,000 clones, approximately 86% seen once; the top ten hold about 17%. These data are taken from a study of radiotherapy plus CTLA-4 blockade in lung cancer. Germline loops: CDR1 SGHAT, CDR2 FQNNGV. CDR3 length: 12 amino acids. The V end lost 2 bases, the J end lost 3 bases, and 5 bases lay between the germline ends. The sequence derives from a human donor with non-small cell lung cancer that progressed on radiotherapy plus ipilimumab. Some clones in this sample may be carry-over from other donors' samples. The sequenced sample was peripheral blood, obtained from a patient treated with radiotherapy plus ipilimumab. This chain links TRBV11-2 with TRBJ2-7; D perhaps matches TRBD1 (5 bases). CDR3 amino acids: CASSLQGYEQYF. The CDR3 nucleotides are TGTGCCAGCAGCTTACAGGGCTACGAGCAGTACTTC.